This T cell receptor beta chain was identified during a study of PD-1 blockade in classical Hodgkin lymphoma (dated by TCRdb to the early 2020s). General notes on the study: Nivolumab dosing was 3 mg/kg intravenously every 2 weeks, continuing until either disease progression or unacceptable toxicity. The study used TCR beta sequencing and CyTOF to define a peripheral blood immune signature of response to PD-1 blockade in classical Hodgkin lymphoma. The paper's findings and limits, for the study overall: Lower diversity was seen in patients whose nivolumab began less than 1 year after ASCT, and these patients were left out of later analyses so that immune reconstitution would not confound the results. Baseline TCR diversity was reported as lower in newly diagnosed patients than in healthy donors, and lower still in relapsed/refractory patients. By C4D1, a significant rise was seen in CD4+ TCR diversity but not in CD8+ TCR diversity (p=0.0027 vs p=0.16), and the rise was most apparent among complete responders (p=0.02). The study was limited to a single clinical trial cohort, and causes of repertoire differences, possibly disease activity or prior therapy, remained undefined. Among trial patients, those achieving complete response had baseline diversity similar to that of newly diagnosed patients, while diversity was significantly lower in partial responders and progressors.

This specimen's time point label, interpreted: cycle 2 day 1 (C2D1) of nivolumab. All trial patients had relapsed after autologous stem cell transplantation, with cohorts A, B and C differing in prior brentuximab vedotin exposure. The trial cohort comprised some 60 patients with relapsed/refractory classical Hodgkin lymphoma whose best overall responses were complete response, partial response or progressive disease. Single-agent nivolumab was administered to trial patients in the multi-cohort phase II CheckMate 205 trial. An independent review committee assessed best overall response using the 2007 International Working Group response criteria. PBMCs from the trial were collected at three points: immediately before nivolumab initiation (C1D1), and during therapy at cycle 2 day 1 and cycle 4 day 1. Peripheral blood was collected in 8 mL Vacutainer Cell Preparation Tubes, from which PBMCs were isolated by centrifugation and then cryopreserved.

Concerning this clone: The target of this receptor is not known. Base qualities are missing; no much larger clone stands one base away.

Genomic DNA was extracted with the Qiagen DNeasy kit from unsorted PBMCs and from negatively selected CD4+ and CD8+ fractions. TCR beta CDR3 regions were amplified by immunoSEQ multiplex PCR using primers annealing to V and J segments. Amplification bias was minimized using a synthetic immune receptor repertoire, and residual bias was removed computationally after sequencing. Under the source paper's analysis protocol: Repertoire diversity was quantified as the Shannon entropy index using custom Python scripts. Unsorted, CD4+ and CD8+ repertoires were analyzed separately, except for combined analyses in which CD4+ and CD8+ sequences were merged in silico. Clonal expansion was defined as at least a 2-fold frequency increase after treatment relative to C1D1, with a pseudocount of 0.5 for undetected baseline clones. Singleton clones were defined as clones with 0 or 1 copy at C1D1, and non-singleton clones were defined as clones with 2 or more copies. Clones expanded in unsorted samples were assigned a CD4+, CD8+ or unknown annotation through matching of protein sequences in sorted samples from the same patient. Wilcoxon tests on paired samples were used to test changes in diversity from C1D1 to C4D1. Not all clones reach the TCRdb copy of this immuneACCESS table, which keeps in-frame sequences only. Checked studies attribute under half of the gap to unresolved V genes and leave the rest unexplained. The V and J calls and clone size were taken over from that table, and D and trimming were inferred from the DNA. This sample comprises 46,000 or so clones, about three quarters of them detected only once. The leading ten clones occupy 22% of the sample.

The sequencing here drew on peripheral blood mononuclear cells (PBMCs), taken before the second cycle of nivolumab. The sequence was obtained from a human donor with classical Hodgkin lymphoma.

The nucleotide sequence reads TGCAGCGTGAACCCGGGGGGGCTGAGCACAGATACGCAGTATTTT. Translated, this gives CSVNPGGLSTDTQYF. The chain couples TRBV29-1 to TRBJ2-3; 8 central nucleotides agree with TRBD2. The germline V gene encodes CDR1 SQVTM and CDR2 ANQGSEA. V and J are trimmed by 6 bases and 0 bases, and the gene matches miss 8 bases of the junction. The CDR3 has 15 amino acids, counting the end cysteine and phenylalanine. The kept DNA is CDR3 alone, 45 bases in frame from the first base.